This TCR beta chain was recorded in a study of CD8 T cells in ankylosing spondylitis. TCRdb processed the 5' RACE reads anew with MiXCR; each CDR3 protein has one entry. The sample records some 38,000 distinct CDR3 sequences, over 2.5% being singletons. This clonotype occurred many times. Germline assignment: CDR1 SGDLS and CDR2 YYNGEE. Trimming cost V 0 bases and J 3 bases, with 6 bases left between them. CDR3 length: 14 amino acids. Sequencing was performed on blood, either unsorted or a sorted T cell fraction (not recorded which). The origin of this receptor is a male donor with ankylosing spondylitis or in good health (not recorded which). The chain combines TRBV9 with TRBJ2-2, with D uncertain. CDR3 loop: CASSVVLDTGELFF. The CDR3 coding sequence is TGTGCCAGCAGCGTAGTGTTGGACACCGGGGAGCTGTTTTTT.